Detailed here is one TCR beta chain. Antigen: not known. In nominal health when sampled, donors likely had unrecorded immune exposures nonetheless. The data belong to a study of cytomegalovirus exposure and HLA in healthy donors. Study-level findings and limits: The sole available immune exposure information was CMV serostatus. Earlier analysis yielded a pattern in which most TCR beta V segments were productive about 90% or about 30% of the time.

The ends were cut back, 0 bases at V and 7 bases at J, with 5 bases in the middle. There are 12 residues in the CDR3. Germline loops: CDR1 SGHDT, CDR2 YYEEEE. PCR used 60 Vbeta primers and 13 Jbeta primers. This table comes from immunoSEQ multiplex PCR, and its TCRdb copy is limited to in-frame clones, with some not included. The profile shows roughly 130,000 clones, roughly three fifths of them singletons. The sequenced sample was PBMCs. The receptor was derived from a woman aged 40 to 55 in good health and CMV-seropositive. V usage is TRBV5-6 and J usage is TRBJ2-1; no firm D call. The CDR3 reads CASSLAGNEQFF. In DNA form, the CDR3 reads TGTGCCAGCAGCTTGGCAGGAAATGAGCAGTTCTTC. The full variable domain, in which reference TRBV5-6 and TRBJ2-1 provide the parts outside the CDR3, is DAGVTQSPTHLIKTRGQQVTLRCSPKSGHDTVSWYQQALGQGPQFIFQYYEEEERQRGNFPDRFSGHQFPNYSSELNVNALLLGDSALYLCASSLAGNEQFFGPGTRLTVL.